The 25 T cell receptor beta chains below were found in one sample sequenced in a study of CD8+ T cells in alopecia areata. Investigators isolated RNA and reverse transcribed it into cDNA to act as the sequencing template. Clones were read by immunoSEQ multiplex PCR, and TCRdb kept only the in-frame ones, dropping some. Of approximately 65,000 clones in the sample, about 44% were seen once. The sequencing here drew on CD8+ T cells sorted from blood, taken at week 0. These TCRs come from a human donor with alopecia areata.

V usage is TRBV7-3 and J usage is TRBJ2-3; D unclear. V lost 5 bases to trimming and J lost 4 bases, with 10 bases between them. CDR1 SGHTA and CDR2 FQGTGA come from the germline V gene. The CDR3 runs 13 residues. The CDR3 DNA sequence: TGTGCCAGCAGCCCCCTTGGTCCAGATACGCAGTATTTT. This gives the protein CASSPLGPDTQYF.

The rearrangement links TRBV7-9 to TRBJ2-7; no definite D call. This CDR3 comprises 13 residues. Germline V gives CDR1 SEHNR, CDR2 FQNEAQ (reference sequence). V shed 5 bases and J shed 2 bases, with 10 bases lying between them. CDR3 in DNA: TGTGCCAGCAGCCCGGACGGACCCTACGAGCAGTACTTC. Protein product: CASSPDGPYEQYF.

The gene calls are TRBV6-5 and TRBJ2-7; TRBD2 agrees at 10 bases. CDR3 length: 15 residues. Per the germline V gene, CDR1 is MNHEY and CDR2 is SVGAGI. Germline trimming cut 5 bases from V and 6 bases from J; bases unmatched to any gene: 10. The CDR3 protein is CASSMGTSVLFEQYF. CDR3 sequence (DNA): TGTGCCAGCAGTATGGGGACTAGCGTTCTTTTCGAGCAGTACTTC.

This clone was detected only a few times. J is TRBJ1-2 and V is TRBV9; 12 nucleotides agree with TRBD1. The CDR3 spans 13 residues. V trimming: 4 bases; J trimming: 8 bases; junction bases outside the gene matches: 3. The germline V gene encodes CDR1 SGDLS and CDR2 YYNGEE. CDR3 region: CASSSGTGGGYTF. The CDR3 nucleotides are TGTGCCAGCAGCTCCGGGACAGGGGGCGGCTACACCTTC.

The J gene is TRBJ2-7, the V gene TRBV7-8; D ambiguous. The CDR3 extends over 13 amino acids. Germline-derived CDR1 and CDR2 are SGHVS and FQNEAQ. Trimming removed 3 bases at V and 2 bases at J, with 8 bases between. CDR3 bases: TGTGCCAGCAGCTTCGGCAACACCTACGAGCAGTACTTC. Amino acid sequence: CASSFGNTYEQYF.

The chain couples TRBV15 to TRBJ2-3; TRBD1 matches at 10 bases. The CDR3 is 15 amino acids. Trimming removed 1 base from V and 2 bases from J; junction bases left unmatched: 0. CDR1 and CDR2 from the germline V gene are LNHNV and YYDKDF (reference sequence). The CDR3, as DNA: TGTGCCACCAGCAGAGGACAGGGGGCCACAGATACGCAGTATTTT. This translates into CATSRGQGATDTQYF.

The chain has TRBV9 and TRBJ2-7; D perhaps matches TRBD1 (6 bases). CDR3 length equals 14 residues. V gave up 4 bases and J gave up 3 bases, with 14 bases separating them. Per germline, CDR1 SGDLS and CDR2 YYNGEE. CDR3: CASSPRSDSYEQYF. The CDR3 DNA reads as TGTGCCAGCAGCCCCCGATCGGACAGCTACGAGCAGTACTTC.

V gene TRBV2 combines with J gene TRBJ2-3; TRBD2 aligns across 8 bases. Germline loops: CDR1 SNHLY, CDR2 FYNNEI. V was clipped by 6 bases and J by 0 bases; unmatched bases: 17. There are 19 residues in the CDR3. This chain's CDR3 is CASRPGLVLREISTDTQYF. As DNA, the CDR3 is TGTGCCAGCAGACCGGGACTAGTCCTCAGGGAGATTAGCACAGATACGCAGTATTTT.

This clone was observed a handful of times. The chain combines TRBV14 with TRBJ2-2; D might be TRBD2 (5 bases). V gave up 4 bases and J gave up 5 bases, with 5 bases separating them. The CDR3 loop spans 12 amino acids. Germline values: CDR1 SGHDN, CDR2 FVKESK. The CDR3 DNA follows: TGTGCCAGCAGCCGAGGGACCGGGGAGCTGTTTTTT. It specifies CASSRGTGELFF.

The chain joins TRBV27 to TRBJ1-5; D unresolved. The CDR3 has 15 residues. Trimming stripped 0 bases from V and 9 bases from J, with 15 bases between. Germline CDR1 reads MNHEY; CDR2 reads SMNVEV (reference sequence). The CDR3 region is CASSLSSGGLRPQHF. The CDR3 region has the DNA TGTGCCAGCAGTTTATCCAGCGGCGGGCTTCGGCCCCAGCATTTT.

The chain is built from TRBV29-1 and TRBJ2-1, with D perhaps TRBD1 (6 bases). V lost 7 bases and J 2 bases, leaving 12 bases between the germline ends. The CDR3 contains 13 residues. Looked up from germline, CDR1 is SQVTM and CDR2 is ANQGSEA. CDR3 amino acids: CSGGDTTYNEQFF. CDR3 nucleotide sequence: TGCAGCGGTGGGGACACGACCTACAATGAGCAGTTCTTC.

The rearrangement uses TRBV6-5 and TRBJ2-7, with TRBD1 as a possible D gene (5 bases). Germline lookup yields CDR1 MNHEY and CDR2 SVGAGI. The CDR3 is made up of 13 amino acids. V dropped 0 bases and J dropped 6 bases, with 9 bases sitting between them. For the CDR3, the DNA is TGTGCCAGCAGTTACTCGGCCCAGGGCGAGCAGTACTTC. Translating gives CASSYSAQGEQYF.

This clone showed up many times. This sequence joins TRBV5-4 and TRBJ2-1, with 13 bases lining up with TRBD2. The CDR3 has 15 residues. Trimming cost V 1 base and J 10 bases; bases outside gene matches: 5. Per germline, CDR1 SGHNT and CDR2 YYREEE (reference sequence). In nucleotides, the CDR3 is TGTGCCAGCAGCTTGACTAGCGGGAGGGCCGGGGAGCAGTTCTTC. The encoded protein is CASSLTSGRAGEQFF.

This clone was counted between two and nine times. This chain links TRBV6-1 with TRBJ2-7; no clear D. The V end was cut by 5 bases, the J end by 7 bases, with 18 bases between. The CDR3 runs 14 residues. The germline gives CDR1 MNHNS, CDR2 SASEGT. The CDR3 reads CASSSVKKTLEQYF. The CDR3 nucleotides read TGTGCCAGCAGTTCCGTAAAAAAGACCCTTGAGCAGTACTTC.

By its share, this clone is large. The V gene is TRBV27, the J gene TRBJ2-7; D gene ambiguous. V lost 6 bases and J 3 bases, leaving 18 bases between the germline ends. The CDR3 runs to 15 residues. CDR1 is MNHEY, CDR2 SMNVEV, per germline (reference sequence). The CDR3 coding sequence is TGTGCCAGCAGCCCAACCGCCTACGGGCTCTACGAGCAGTACTTC. It codes for CASSPTAYGLYEQYF.

The rearrangement uses TRBV4-1 and TRBJ2-2; TRBD1 aligns across 7 bases. The CDR3 extends over 17 amino acids. Germline-derived CDR1 and CDR2 are MGHRA and YSYEKL. The junction had 5 bases not matched to a gene; V was cut back by 1 base and J by 0 bases. Here the CDR3 reads CASSQVGQATNTGELFF. DNA of the CDR3: TGCGCCAGCAGCCAAGTAGGACAGGCCACGAACACCGGGGAGCTGTTTTTT.

This rearrangement joins TRBV27 to TRBJ2-3; either TRBD1 or TRBD2 may supply D (5 bases each). CDR1 MNHEY and CDR2 SMNVEV come from the germline V gene (reference sequence). This CDR3 comprises 13 residues. V was trimmed by 2 bases and J by 8 bases, leaving 11 bases between them. CDR3 region: CASSLARDVTQYF. DNA for the CDR3: TGTGCCAGCAGTTTAGCGAGGGACGTTACGCAGTATTTT.

The chain is built from TRBV27 and TRBJ2-7; a weak D match, TRBD2 (5 bases). Germline V lookup: CDR1 MNHEY, CDR2 SMNVEV (reference sequence). CDR3 length: 14 residues. Trimming left V 5 bases short and J 6 bases short, with 17 bases between. The CDR3 is CASSIAGSVTEQYF. The CDR3, as DNA: TGTGCCAGCAGTATTGCGGGTTCTGTGACCGAGCAGTACTTC.

The table lists this clone with a count of one. The rearrangement joins TRBV20-1 to TRBJ2-5, with D hard to call. Germline lookup yields CDR1 DFQATT and CDR2 SNEGSKA (reference sequence). V was clipped by 8 bases and J by 5 bases, with 9 bases between them. The CDR3 totals 10 residues. CDR3 amino acids: CSTKRETQYF. The CDR3, as DNA: TGCAGTACAAAAAGGGAGACCCAGTACTTC.

The chain is built from TRBV4-2 and TRBJ1-2, with 10 bases aligning to TRBD1. V shed 1 base and J 6 bases; nucleotides not matched to a gene: 8. Per the germline V gene, CDR1 is LGHNA and CDR2 is YNFKEQ. CDR3 size: 16 residues. CDR3 sequence: CASSQAGTGEGNGYTF. CDR3 nucleotides: TGTGCCAGCAGCCAAGCCGGGACAGGGGAAGGCAATGGCTACACCTTC.

The chain employs TRBV7-3 and TRBJ2-1; D possibly corresponds to TRBD2 (5 bases). This CDR3 is built from 11 residues. V lost 4 bases, J lost 9 bases, and 7 bases lay in between. Germline assignment: CDR1 SGHTA and CDR2 FQGTGA. CDR3 in amino acids: CASSSTSEQFF. In nucleotides, the CDR3 is TGTGCCAGCAGCTCTACTAGTGAGCAGTTCTTC.

The rearrangement uses TRBV6-4 and TRBJ2-2; tentative D call: TRBD2 (5 bases). The CDR3 contains 15 residues. The germline gives CDR1 MRHNA, CDR2 SNTAGT. V lost 4 bases and J 4 bases, leaving 13 bases between the germline ends. DNA for the CDR3: TGTGCCAGCAGTGCGATGGCAGGAGGCACCGGGGAGCTGTTTTTT. This gives the protein CASSAMAGGTGELFF.

Only a few counts were recorded for this clone. The rearrangement uses TRBV7-2 and TRBJ2-3; no reliable D call. CDR1 SGHTA and CDR2 FQGNSA come from the germline V gene. The V and J ends lost 1 base and 3 bases respectively, with 8 bases between them. The CDR3 has 14 amino acids. The CDR3 coding sequence is TGTGCCAGCAGCTTAGGGCTCGGTACAGATACGCAGTATTTT. It yields the protein CASSLGLGTDTQYF.

This clone has just a few counts. The rearrangement links TRBV7-9 to TRBJ1-2; 10 nucleotides line up with TRBD1. This CDR3 is built from 12 residues. The ends lost 5 bases at V and 8 bases at J; junction bases unmatched: 2. Germline V gene lookup returns CDR1 SEHNR and CDR2 FQNEAQ (reference sequence). The CDR3 is CASSRDRGGYTF. CDR3 coding DNA: TGTGCCAGCAGCAGGGACAGGGGAGGCTACACCTTC. The whole variable domain, filled in from reference TRBV7-9 and TRBJ1-2, reads DTGVSQNPRHKITKRGQNVTFRCDPISEHNRLYWYRQTLGQGPEFLTYFQNEAQLEKSRLLSDRFSAERPKGSFSTLEIQRTEQGDSAMYLCASSRDRGGYTFGSGTRLTVV.

Ten or more counts support this clone. The rearrangement uses TRBV21-1 and TRBJ1-1; TRBD1 was called by the table and not checked on the DNA. TRBV21-1 is a listed pseudogene. The CDR3 contains 18 residues. The CDR3 is CASRVRGLGRPVNTEAFF. The CDR3 DNA reads TGTGCCAGCAGAGTCAGGGGGCTTGGGCGCCCAGTTAACACTGAAGCTTTCTTT.